One and the same sample provided the 6 T cell receptor beta chains below, sequenced in a study of cytotoxic CD8 clonotypes in ibrutinib-treated CLL. TCRdb keeps only in-frame clones here, not all; method: immunoSEQ multiplex PCR. The sample lists approximately 30,000 clones; less than 75% were seen once. Sequences were derived from PBMCs, sampled before ibrutinib treatment. All receptors come from a human donor with chronic lymphocytic leukemia.

V usage is TRBV5-1 and J usage is TRBJ2-2; D ambiguous. The CDR3 extends over 15 amino acids. The V gene's germline CDR1 is SGHRS and CDR2 YFSETQ. V was clipped by 4 bases and J by 3 bases, with 13 bases between them. Here the CDR3 DNA reads TGCGCCAGCAGCCTGGTGACCGGGTACACCGGGGAGCTGTTTTTT. It codes for CASSLVTGYTGELFF.

J is TRBJ1-1 and V is TRBV19; 7 bases align to TRBD1. This CDR3 comprises 14 residues. With V trimmed by 6 bases and J by 0 bases, 4 bases remained unmatched. Germline assignment: CDR1 LNHDA and CDR2 SQIVND (reference sequence). As DNA, the CDR3 is TGTGCCAGTAGAACACAGGGGCTGAACACTGAAGCTTTCTTT. This gives the protein CASRTQGLNTEAFF.

As DNA, the CDR3 is TGTGCCAGCAGTTTGACCGGGGGTTGGGGCAATCAGCCCCAGCATTTT. It encodes CASSLTGGWGNQPQHF. The V and J genes are TRBV28 and TRBJ1-5; possibly TRBD1 for D (5 bases). The germline V gene has CDR1 MDHEN and CDR2 SYDVKM. V lost 3 bases and J 2 bases, leaving 14 bases between the germline ends. CDR3 length equals 16 residues.

The chain carries TRBV25-1 and TRBJ2-2, with D possibly called TRBD1 or TRBD2 (7 bases each). V lost 1 base and J 1 base, leaving 10 bases between the germline ends. This CDR3 is built from 16 residues. Germline CDR1 and CDR2: MGHDK and SYGVNS. The CDR3 protein is CASSEFRGGNTGELFF. The CDR3 DNA sequence: TGTGCCAGCAGTGAATTCAGGGGGGGGAACACCGGGGAGCTGTTTTTT.

This clone was detected only once. This chain joins TRBV29-1 and TRBJ2-3; D may be TRBD1 or TRBD2 (5 bases each). This CDR3 has 12 residues. V was cut by 3 bases and J by 4 bases, with 8 bases left in between. Germline V gene data show CDR1 as SQVTM and CDR2 as ANQGSEA. For the CDR3, the DNA is TGCAGCGTTGAGGTGGGGGCAGATACGCAGTATTTT. Amino acids: CSVEVGADTQYF.

V is TRBV7-9 and J is TRBJ1-2, with 9 bases matching TRBD1. CDR1 SEHNR and CDR2 FQNEAQ come from the germline V gene (reference sequence). V was pared by 0 bases and J by 8 bases, with 10 bases of the junction left unmatched. CDR3 length: 16 amino acids. As DNA, the CDR3 is TGTGCCAGCAGCTTAGCGGTGGGGACAGGGCCTAAGGGCTACACCTTC. Residues: CASSLAVGTGPKGYTF.